These 5 T cell receptor beta chains share one sample of origin, sequenced in a study of blood T cell repertoires in COVID-19. Clones were read by immunoSEQ multiplex PCR, and TCRdb kept only the in-frame ones, dropping some. The sample has just over 250,000 clones, 91% seen once. Specimen: peripheral blood. The receptors here all came from a person aged 18 to 29 with COVID-19, enrolled during active disease.

This rearrangement joins TRBV7-2 to TRBJ1-1, with D possibly TRBD1 on 6 matching bases. Deletions cut 1 base from V and 4 bases from J, with 13 bases between. Germline CDR1 SGHTA, CDR2 FQGNSA. The CDR3 consists of 15 residues. The CDR3 loop reads CASSLGGGSGTEAFF. The CDR3 nucleotides read TGTGCCAGCAGCTTAGGTGGGGGCTCGGGCACTGAAGCTTTCTTT.

The gene calls are TRBV13 and TRBJ1-1; D not resolved. V was clipped by 0 bases and J by 3 bases, with 8 bases between them. The CDR3 is 14 residues long. CDR1 PRHDT and CDR2 FYEKMQ come from the germline V gene (reference sequence). This chain's CDR3 is CASSLGQADTEAFF. CDR3 in DNA: TGTGCCAGCAGCTTAGGCCAAGCGGACACTGAAGCTTTCTTT.

The chain uses TRBV18 and TRBJ1-5; D uncertain. The CDR3 is made up of 13 amino acids. V gave up 2 bases and J gave up 11 bases, with 13 bases separating them. CDR1 and CDR2 (germline): KGHSH, LQKENI. CDR3 nucleotide sequence: TGTGCCAGCTCACCAGAAGGACTATCGTCCCAGCATTTT. Encoded protein: CASSPEGLSSQHF.

This sequence joins TRBV24-1 and TRBJ2-3; the match to TRBD2 covers 11 bases. Germline V gene lookup returns CDR1 KGHDR and CDR2 SFDVKD. The junction had 0 bases not matched to a gene; V was cut back by 1 base and J by 1 base. The CDR3 consists of 16 residues. This CDR3 reads CATSDLLAGGTDTQYF. CDR3 in DNA: TGTGCCACCAGTGATTTACTAGCGGGAGGCACAGATACGCAGTATTTT.

The CDR3 loop is CASSPRNYGMETQYF. CDR3 DNA sequence: TGTGCCAGCAGTCCCCGGAACTATGGAATGGAGACCCAGTACTTC. The J gene is TRBJ2-5, the V gene TRBV27; D not resolved. There are 15 residues in the CDR3. CDR1 is MNHEY, CDR2 SMNVEV, per germline (reference sequence). V lost 5 bases, J lost 5 bases, and 18 bases lay in between.